These T cell receptor beta chains were read from a single sample in a study of cytomegalovirus exposure and HLA in healthy donors. Profiled with immunoSEQ multiplex PCR; TCRdb holds only in-frame clones, not every one. The sample lists some 180,000 clones; just over 75% were seen once. What was sequenced was PBMCs. The receptor source for this set is a man younger than 40 in good health and CMV-seronegative. Both conserved end residues are part of each CDR3. D genes are given only for firm matches. Expanded clones are given a class, and other clones once, few, many or no size at all.

j_gene,v_gene,d_gene,abundance,CDR3nt,CDR3aa
TRBJ2-2,TRBV10-1,TRBD1,once,TGCGCCAGCCGATCGGACAGGGGGAACACCGGGGAGCTGTTTTTT,CASRSDRGNTGELFF
TRBJ2-1,TRBV2,TRBD2,.,TGTGCCAGCATGATGTCTAGCGGGAGTTCGGATGAGCAGTTCTTC,CASMMSSGSSDEQFF
TRBJ2-7,TRBV10-3,.,once,TGTGCCATCAGTCGACAAGATACAGGGCGCGAGCAGTACTTC,CAISRQDTGREQYF
TRBJ1-1,TRBV5-1,.,.,TGCGCCAGCAGCTTCGGGAGCATGAACACTGAAGCTTTCTTT,CASSFGSMNTEAFF
TRBJ2-1,TRBV11-3,TRBD1,.,TGTGCCAGCAGCGCAAGGACAGGGGTACTGGATGAGCAGTTCTTC,CASSARTGVLDEQFF
TRBJ1-4,TRBV5-1,TRBD1,few,TGCGCCAGCAGTCGGACAGGGGTGGACGAAAAACTGTTTTTT,CASSRTGVDEKLFF
TRBJ2-3,TRBV4-2,TRBD2,.,TGTGCCAGCAGCCAAGGGACTAGTGCAGATACGCAGTATTTT,CASSQGTSADTQYF
TRBJ1-1,TRBV27,TRBD1,.,TGTGCCAGCCTCTATGGGACAGGGAAAGGGAACACTGAAGCTTTCTTT,CASLYGTGKGNTEAFF
TRBJ1-2,TRBV7-9,.,.,TGTTCCAGCAGCCCAACTAACTATGGCTACACCTTC,CSSSPTNYGYTF
TRBJ2-3,TRBV27,.,.,TGTGCCAGCAGTTGGCAGGGCCCATTAAGTTCGCAGTATTTT,CASSWQGPLSSQYF
TRBJ1-5,TRBV2,TRBD1,.,TGTGCCAGCAGGGACAGGGTGGGCAATCAGCCCCAGCATTTT,CASRDRVGNQPQHF
TRBJ2-2,TRBV10-3,TRBD2,.,TGTGCCATCAGGATGACTAGCGGGACCGGGGAGCTGTTTTTT,CAIRMTSGTGELFF
TRBJ2-2,TRBV5-4,TRBD2,.,TGTGCCAGCAGCCCGACTCCCGCGGGGGTGCACGGGGAGCTGTTTTTT,CASSPTPAGVHGELFF
TRBJ1-5,TRBV28,TRBD1,.,TGTGCCAGCAGGCCTACAGGGGTGGGCAATCAGCCCCAGCATTTT,CASRPTGVGNQPQHF
TRBJ2-7,TRBV5-6,TRBD1,once,TGTGCCAGCAGCGGTACAGGGGACGAGCAGTACTTC,CASSGTGDEQYF
TRBJ2-7,TRBV4-2,.,.,TGTGCCAGCAGCCAAGAACAAGGGGCGCCCTACGAGCAGTACTTC,CASSQEQGAPYEQYF
TRBJ1-1,TRBV11-2,.,.,TGTGCCAGCAGCTCGGGAGGAGGACAGATGAACACTGAAGCTTTCTTT,CASSSGGGQMNTEAFF
TRBJ2-3,TRBV11-2,TRBD1,.,TGTGCCAGCAGCCAACAGGGGGGCTACACAGATACGCAGTATTTT,CASSQQGGYTDTQYF
TRBJ2-5,TRBV5-4,TRBD2,.,TGTGCCAGCAGCCCATCGGGGGGACAAGAGACCCAGTACTTC,CASSPSGGQETQYF
TRBJ2-1,TRBV5-1,.,.,TGCGCCAGCAGCCGCGAGGAAGCGGCTTCCTACAATGAGCAGTTCTTC,CASSREEAASYNEQFF
TRBJ2-5,TRBV5-1,.,.,TGCGCCAGCAGCGTTGGACAGCAAGAGACCCAGTACTTC,CASSVGQQETQYF
TRBJ1-1,TRBV9,.,.,TGTGCCAGCAGCGGACAGGACGCGCCAGTGAACACTGAAGCTTTCTTT,CASSGQDAPVNTEAFF
TRBJ2-5,TRBV29-1,TRBD1,.,TGCAGCGTTGAAGATTGGGACAGGGGGCGCGAGACCCAGTACTTC,CSVEDWDRGRETQYF
TRBJ2-1,TRBV5-1,TRBD2,.,TGCGCCAGCAGCTGGGGACTAGCGGAGGGAGACAATGAGCAGTTCTTC,CASSWGLAEGDNEQFF
TRBJ1-2,TRBV11-2,TRBD1,.,TGTGCCAGCAGCTCGGACAGGGGGAGGAACTATGGCTACACCTTC,CASSSDRGRNYGYTF